This T cell receptor beta chain was recorded in a study of graft-versus-host responses after intestinal transplantation. Whole-study results and caveats: High graft-versus-host to host-versus-graft clonal ratios were found in allografts of patients who had graft-donor T cell macrochimerism. Peak levels of circulating GvH clones tracked with early post-transplant HvG declines.

Data came from immunoSEQ multiplex PCR; TCRdb stores just in-frame clones and leaves some out. Of about 19,000 clones listed, approximately 89% are singletons. Trimming left V 6 bases short and J 0 bases short, with 10 bases between. This CDR3 comprises 14 residues. Germline V lookup: CDR1 MRHNA, CDR2 SNTAGT. In regard to this clone: What it binds is not known.

The sequence derives from a human patient who received an intestinal transplant, so some T cells may come from the graft donor. The source material was bone marrow, sampled approximately 120 days after transplant. The chain uses TRBV6-4 and TRBJ2-3; D remains unclear. CDR3 in DNA: TGTGCCAGCAGCCCTCTCGGAAGCACAGATACGCAGTATTTT. It translates to CASSPLGSTDTQYF.